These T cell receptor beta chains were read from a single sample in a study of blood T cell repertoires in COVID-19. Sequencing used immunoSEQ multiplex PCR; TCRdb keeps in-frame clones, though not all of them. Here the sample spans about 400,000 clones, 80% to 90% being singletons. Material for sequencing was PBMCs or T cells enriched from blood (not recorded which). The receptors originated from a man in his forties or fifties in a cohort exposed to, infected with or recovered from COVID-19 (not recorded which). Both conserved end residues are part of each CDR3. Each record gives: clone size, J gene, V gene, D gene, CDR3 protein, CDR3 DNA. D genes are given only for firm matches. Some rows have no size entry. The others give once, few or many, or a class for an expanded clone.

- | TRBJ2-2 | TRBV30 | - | CAWSDRPNTGELFF | TGTGCCTGGAGCGACAGACCGAACACCGGGGAGCTGTTTTTT
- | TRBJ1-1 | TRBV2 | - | CASSERGRNTEAFF | TGTGCCAGCAGTGAAAGGGGGAGGAACACTGAAGCTTTCTTT
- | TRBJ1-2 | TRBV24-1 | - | CATSDPWRGGYTF | TGTGCCACCAGTGATCCGTGGAGAGGGGGCTACACCTTC
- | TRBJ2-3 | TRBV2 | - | CASSPGDLQYF | TGTGCCAGCAGTCCGGGGGACCTGCAGTATTTT
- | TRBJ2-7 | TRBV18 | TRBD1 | CASSPPSGGREQYF | TGTGCCAGCTCACCACCGTCAGGGGGTCGCGAGCAGTACTTC
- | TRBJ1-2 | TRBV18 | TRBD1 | CASSPGQGAYGYTF | TGTGCCAGCTCCCCGGGACAGGGGGCCTATGGCTACACCTTC
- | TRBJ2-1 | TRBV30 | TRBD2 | CAWTTSGRINEQFF | TGTGCCTGGACCACTAGCGGGAGGATCAATGAGCAGTTCTTC
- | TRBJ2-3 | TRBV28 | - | CASRGRLSGQTQYF | TGTGCCAGCAGGGGGCGCCTCAGCGGGCAGACGCAGTATTTT
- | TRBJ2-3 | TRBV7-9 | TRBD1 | CASSLMTGISTDTQYF | TGTGCCAGCAGCTTAATGACAGGGATCAGCACAGATACGCAGTATTTT
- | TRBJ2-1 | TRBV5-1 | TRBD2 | CASTWGGGSSEQFF | TGCGCCAGCACTTGGGGTGGCGGGAGTTCTGAGCAGTTCTTC
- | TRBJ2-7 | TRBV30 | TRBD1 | CAWSAQDRANFFYEQYF | TGTGCCTGGAGTGCACAGGACAGGGCTAATTTCTTTTACGAGCAGTACTTC
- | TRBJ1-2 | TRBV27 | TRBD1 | CASSLGQGDGYGYTF | TGTGCCAGCAGTTTGGGCCAGGGGGACGGCTATGGCTACACCTTC
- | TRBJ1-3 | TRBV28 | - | CAIKGDTIYF | TGTGCCATAAAGGGGGACACCATATATTTT
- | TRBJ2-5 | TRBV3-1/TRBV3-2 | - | CASRQGLTEETQYF | TGTGCCAGCAGACAGGGACTAACGGAAGAGACCCAGTACTTC
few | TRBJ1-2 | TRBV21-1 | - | CASSRYRDRANYGYTF | TGTGCCAGCAGCAGATACCGGGACAGGGCTAACTATGGCTACACCTTC
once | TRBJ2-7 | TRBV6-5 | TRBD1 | CASRYGTGFYEQYF | TGTGCCAGCAGATATGGGACAGGATTCTACGAGCAGTACTTC
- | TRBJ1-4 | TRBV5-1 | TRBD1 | CASSLNPQGANEKLFF | TGCGCCAGCAGCTTAAATCCACAGGGGGCGAATGAAAAACTGTTTTTT
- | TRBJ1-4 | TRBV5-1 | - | CASSYGLVSTNEKLFF | TGCGCCAGCAGCTACGGACTTGTTTCAACTAATGAAAAACTGTTTTTT
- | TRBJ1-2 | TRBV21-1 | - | CASSKRAPEQGTKNGYTF | TGTGCCAGCAGCAAACGAGCGCCTGAACAGGGGACGAAGAATGGCTACACCTTC
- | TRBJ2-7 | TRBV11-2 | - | CASSSPGRFYEQYF | TGTGCCAGCAGCTCCCCAGGGCGGTTTTACGAGCAGTACTTC
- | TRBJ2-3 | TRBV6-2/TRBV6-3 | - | CASSYGSGASTDTQYF | TGTGCCAGCAGTTACGGGTCGGGTGCTAGCACAGATACGCAGTATTTT
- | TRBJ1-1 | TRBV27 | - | CASSTGVPMNTEAFF | TGTGCCAGCAGCACCGGGGTCCCTATGAACACTGAAGCTTTCTTT
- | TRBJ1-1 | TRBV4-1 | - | CASSYNVGESTEAFF | TGCGCCAGCAGCTACAACGTCGGGGAAAGTACTGAAGCTTTCTTT
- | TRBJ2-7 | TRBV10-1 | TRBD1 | CASSSQGAGEQYF | TGCGCCAGCAGTTCACAGGGGGCTGGCGAGCAGTACTTC
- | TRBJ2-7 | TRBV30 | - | CAWDRFPYEQYF | TGTGCCTGGGACAGGTTTCCCTACGAGCAGTACTTC
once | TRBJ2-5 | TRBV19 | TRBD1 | CATAQGETQYF | TGTGCCACTGCACAGGGGGAGACCCAGTACTTC
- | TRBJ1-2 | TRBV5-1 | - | CASTGVLDYGYTF | TGCGCCAGCACAGGTGTGCTGGACTATGGCTACACCTTC
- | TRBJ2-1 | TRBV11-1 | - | CASSVTPGSREQFF | TGTGCCAGCAGCGTCACCCCAGGGTCTAGGGAGCAGTTCTTC
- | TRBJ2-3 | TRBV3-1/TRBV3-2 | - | CASKVALTDTQYF | TGTGCCAGCAAGGTAGCTCTCACAGATACGCAGTATTTT
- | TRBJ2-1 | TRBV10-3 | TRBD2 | CATQLAGGPNEQFF | TGTGCCACCCAACTAGCGGGAGGCCCCAATGAGCAGTTCTTC
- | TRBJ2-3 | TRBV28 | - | CASSSADNRDYTQYF | TGTGCCAGCAGTTCCGCGGACAACAGGGATTATACGCAGTATTTT
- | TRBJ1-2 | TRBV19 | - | CASSKPGQNYGYTF | TGTGCCAGTAGTAAACCGGGACAAAACTATGGCTACACCTTC
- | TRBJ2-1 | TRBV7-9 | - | CASSPMTVRNEQFF | TGTGCCAGCAGCCCGATGACAGTCCGCAATGAGCAGTTCTTC
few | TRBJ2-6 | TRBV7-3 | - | CASSPHGGSPSGANVLTF | TGTGCCAGCAGCCCTCACGGGGGTTCGCCCTCTGGGGCCAACGTCCTGACTTTC
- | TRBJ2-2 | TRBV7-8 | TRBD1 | CASRTGTGETGELFF | TGTGCCAGCAGAACCGGGACAGGGGAAACCGGGGAGCTGTTTTTT
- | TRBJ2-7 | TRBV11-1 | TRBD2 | CASSLEASGSYEQYF | TGTGCCAGCAGCTTAGAGGCTAGCGGCTCCTACGAGCAGTACTTC
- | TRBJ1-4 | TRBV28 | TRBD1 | CASTSGTGVEKLFF | TGTGCCAGCACCTCCGGGACAGGGGTCGAAAAACTGTTTTTT